The next 9 T cell receptor beta chains were all read from a single sample in a study of PD-L1 blockade in urothelial cancer (dated by TCRdb to about 2017). The library was made by the immunoSEQ multiplex PCR assay. TCRdb mirrors the immuneACCESS table, restricted to in-frame sequences. Some clones are absent from its copies; in checked studies, under half trace to an unresolved V gene, and the reason for the others is unknown. Recorded for this sample are 55,000 to 80,000 clones; approximately 80% of them occurred a single time. The top ten clonotypes cover 2.5% to 3.5% of the sample. The time point label, read with the paper, signifies: pretreatment peripheral blood. This specimen consisted of PBMCs, obtained around atezolizumab (anti-PD-L1) treatment. The receptor source for this set is a man in his 70s with urothelial cancer.

The chain employs TRBV28 and TRBJ1-2; D possibly corresponds to TRBD1 (6 bases). V was shortened by 5 bases and J by 0 bases, with 10 bases between the two germline ends. CDR1 is MDHEN, CDR2 SYDVKM, per germline. The CDR3 totals 14 residues. The CDR3 reads CASSRTVANYGYTF. DNA of the CDR3: TGTGCCAGCAGTCGGACAGTTGCTAACTATGGCTACACCTTC.

This clone came up once. V usage is TRBV7-9 and J usage is TRBJ2-3; TRBD2 agrees at 11 bases. V trimming: 1 base; J trimming: 4 bases; junction bases outside the gene matches: 1. There are 15 residues in the CDR3. Looked up from germline, CDR1 is SEHNR and CDR2 is FQNEAQ (reference sequence). Written as DNA, the CDR3 is TGTGCCAGCAGCTTAGAACTAGCGGGAGCAGATACGCAGTATTTT. Translated: CASSLELAGADTQYF.

CDR3 residues: CASSPSRDAGELFF. The CDR3 DNA reads TGTGCCAGCTCACCATCACGGGATGCCGGGGAGCTGTTTTTT. V and J are TRBV18 and TRBJ2-2; D perhaps matches TRBD2 (5 bases). Trimming shortened V by 2 bases and J by 6 bases, and 10 bases separated the two germline ends. The CDR3 spans 14 residues. Germline V CDR1 and CDR2: KGHSH, LQKENI.

This chain joins TRBV5-1 and TRBJ2-7, with no clear D. This CDR3 has 15 residues. Looked up from germline, CDR1 is SGHRS and CDR2 is YFSETQ. Between the trimmed V and J ends, which lost 0 bases and 6 bases, there was a span of 16 bases. CDR3 region: CASSLDPQAPGEQYF. The DNA of the CDR3 is TGCGCCAGCAGCTTGGACCCCCAGGCGCCCGGCGAGCAGTACTTC.

The chain uses TRBV5-1 and TRBJ2-5; 12 nucleotides agree with TRBD2. Germline-derived CDR1 and CDR2 are SGHRS and YFSETQ. The CDR3 has 16 residues. V lost 4 bases to trimming and J lost 5 bases; unmatched junction nucleotides: 9. The CDR3 sequence: CASSTNGLAGGETQYF. The CDR3 DNA is TGCGCCAGCAGCACGAATGGCCTAGCGGGAGGGGAGACCCAGTACTTC.

In its sample, this clone was seen once. The CDR3 spells CASSLGLAGGLSYEQYF. The DNA for the CDR3 is TGTGCCAGCAGCTTGGGACTAGCGGGAGGACTTTCCTACGAGCAGTACTTC. The rearrangement uses TRBV12-1 and TRBJ2-7; the listed D gene, TRBD2, was not tested against the DNA. TRBV12-1 is classified as a pseudogene. This CDR3 region has 17 residues.

This chain uses TRBV18 with TRBJ1-5; D is undetermined. Germline CDR1 reads KGHSH; CDR2 reads LQKENI. This CDR3 comprises 13 residues. The germline V and J ends were trimmed by 3 bases and 2 bases, with 5 bases remaining between them. CDR3 in amino acids: CASSPSGNQPQHF. DNA for the CDR3: TGTGCCAGCTCACCCTCGGGCAATCAGCCCCAGCATTTT.

The chain carries TRBV19 and TRBJ2-4; 11 bases are a match to TRBD2. Per the germline V gene, CDR1 is LNHDA and CDR2 is SQIVND (reference sequence). V gave up 5 bases and J gave up 7 bases; unmatched junction bases: 4. The CDR3 is made up of 14 amino acids. The DNA of the CDR3 is TGTGCCAGTAGTGGTAGCGGGAGGGGTAACATTCAGTACTTC. Protein sequence: CASSGSGRGNIQYF. The full variable domain, in which reference TRBV19 and TRBJ2-4 provide the parts outside the CDR3, is DGGITQSPKYLFRKEGQNVTLSCEQNLNHDAMYWYRQDPGQGLRLIYYSQIVNDFQKGDIAEGYSVSREKKESFPLTVTSAQKNPTAFYLCASSGSGRGNIQYFGAGTRLSVL.

The J gene is TRBJ2-6, the V gene TRBV7-9; 8 positions agree with TRBD2. Per the germline V gene, CDR1 is SEHNR and CDR2 is FQNEAQ (reference sequence). The length of the CDR3 is 18 residues. Trimming at V came to 7 bases and at J to 2 bases, leaving 13 bases not matched to a gene. CDR3 loop: CASIPAGGEVAGANVLTF. Written as DNA, the CDR3 is TGTGCCAGCATCCCCGCGGGGGGCGAGGTAGCTGGGGCCAACGTCCTGACTTTC.